This entry describes one T cell receptor beta chain. This record belongs to a study of blood T cell repertoires in COVID-19. This table comes from immunoSEQ multiplex PCR, and its TCRdb copy is limited to in-frame clones, with some not included. Among 300,000 or so clones listed, roughly 90% were seen once. Adults between about 18 and 89 years of age took part from 20 to 25 US areas. Either two negative PCRs, clearance, or symptom resolution qualified Cohort 3 donors as recovered. V lost 1 base, J lost 7 bases, and 11 bases lay in between. Germline loops: CDR1 SGHDN, CDR2 FVKESK. The CDR3 has 13 amino acids.

This TCR came from a man in his 60s who had recovered from COVID-19. The chain combines TRBV14 with TRBJ2-7, with a possible D match to TRBD2 (5 bases). The sequencing input was PBMCs or T cells enriched from blood (not recorded which). The CDR3 sequence is CASSQGVGVEQYF. The CDR3 DNA sequence: TGTGCCAGCAGCCAAGGCGTGGGAGTGGAGCAGTACTTC. Drawing the rest from reference TRBV14 and TRBJ2-7, the complete variable domain is EAGVTQFPSHSVIEKGQTVTLRCDPISGHDNLYWYRRVMGKEIKFLLHFVKESKQDESGMPNNRFLAERTGGTYSTLKVQPAELEDSGVYFCASSQGVGVEQYFGPGTRLTVT.